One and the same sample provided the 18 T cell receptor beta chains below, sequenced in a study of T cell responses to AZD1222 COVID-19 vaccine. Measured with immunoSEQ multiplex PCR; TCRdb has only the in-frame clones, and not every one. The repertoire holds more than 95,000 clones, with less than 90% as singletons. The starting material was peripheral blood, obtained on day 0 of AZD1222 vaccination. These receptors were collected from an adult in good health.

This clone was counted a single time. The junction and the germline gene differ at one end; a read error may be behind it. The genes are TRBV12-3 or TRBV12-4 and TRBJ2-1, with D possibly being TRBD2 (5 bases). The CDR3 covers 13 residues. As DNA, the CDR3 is TGTGCCACCAGTGAGGGCGTCGTCAATGAGCAGTTCTTC. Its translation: CATSEGVVNEQFF.

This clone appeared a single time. This CDR3 is CASSLGLRTNTGELFF. CDR3 DNA: TGTGCCAGCAGCCTCGGTCTGAGGACGAACACCGGGGAGCTGTTTTTT. The chain employs TRBV5-6 and TRBJ2-2; no clear D gene. Trimming shortened V by 4 bases and J by 0 bases, and 13 bases separated the two germline ends. This CDR3 has 16 amino acids. CDR1 and CDR2 from the germline V gene are SGHDT and YYEEEE.

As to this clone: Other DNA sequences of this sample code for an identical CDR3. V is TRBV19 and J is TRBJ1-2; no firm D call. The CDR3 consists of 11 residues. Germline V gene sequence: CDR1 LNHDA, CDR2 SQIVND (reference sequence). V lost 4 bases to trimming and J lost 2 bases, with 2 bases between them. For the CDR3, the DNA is TGTGCCAGTAGTACCAACTATGGCTACACCTTC. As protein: CASSTNYGYTF.

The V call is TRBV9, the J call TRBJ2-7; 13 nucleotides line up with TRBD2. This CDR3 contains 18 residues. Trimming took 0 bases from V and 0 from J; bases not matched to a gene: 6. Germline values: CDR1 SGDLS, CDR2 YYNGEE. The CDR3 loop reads CASSVEGTSGTYSYEQYF. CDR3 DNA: TGTGCCAGCAGCGTAGAAGGGACTAGCGGGACCTACTCCTACGAGCAGTACTTC.

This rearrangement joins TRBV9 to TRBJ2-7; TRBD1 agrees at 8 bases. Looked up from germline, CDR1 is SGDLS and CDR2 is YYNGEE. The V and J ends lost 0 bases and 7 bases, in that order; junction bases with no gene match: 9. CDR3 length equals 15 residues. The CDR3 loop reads CASSVGATGVGEQYF. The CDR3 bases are TGTGCCAGCAGCGTAGGGGCGACAGGGGTTGGAGAGCAGTACTTC.

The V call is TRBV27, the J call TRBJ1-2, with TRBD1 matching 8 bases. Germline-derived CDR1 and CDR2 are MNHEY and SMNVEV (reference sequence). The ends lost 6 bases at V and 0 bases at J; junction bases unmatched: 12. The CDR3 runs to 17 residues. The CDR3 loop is CASSEDRVQGANYGYTF. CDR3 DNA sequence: TGTGCCAGCAGCGAGGACAGGGTTCAGGGAGCTAACTATGGCTACACCTTC.

CDR3 in amino acids: CASSPQGRQPQHF. The CDR3 coding sequence is TGTGCCAGCAGTCCTCAGGGGCGACAGCCCCAGCATTTT. The genes are TRBV12-3 or TRBV12-4 and TRBJ1-5; D may be TRBD1 (6 bases). The CDR3 is 13 amino acids. With 5 bases removed from V and 7 bases from J, the gap between germline ends came to 12 bases.

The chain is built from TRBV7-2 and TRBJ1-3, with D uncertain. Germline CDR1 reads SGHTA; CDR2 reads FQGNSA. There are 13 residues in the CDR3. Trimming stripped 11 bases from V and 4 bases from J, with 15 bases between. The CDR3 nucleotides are TGTGCCGGCAAACGGGCATCGGGAAACACCATATATTTT. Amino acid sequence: CAGKRASGNTIYF.

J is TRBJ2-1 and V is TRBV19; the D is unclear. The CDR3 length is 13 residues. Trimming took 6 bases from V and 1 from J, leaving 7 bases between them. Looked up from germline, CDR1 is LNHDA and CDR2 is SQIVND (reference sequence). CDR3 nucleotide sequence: TGTGCCAGTAGCGGGTTATCCTACAATGAGCAGTTCTTC. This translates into CASSGLSYNEQFF. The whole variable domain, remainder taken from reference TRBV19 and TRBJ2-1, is DGGITQSPKYLFRKEGQNVTLSCEQNLNHDAMYWYRQDPGQGLRLIYYSQIVNDFQKGDIAEGYSVSREKKESFPLTVTSAQKNPTAFYLCASSGLSYNEQFFGPGTRLTVL.

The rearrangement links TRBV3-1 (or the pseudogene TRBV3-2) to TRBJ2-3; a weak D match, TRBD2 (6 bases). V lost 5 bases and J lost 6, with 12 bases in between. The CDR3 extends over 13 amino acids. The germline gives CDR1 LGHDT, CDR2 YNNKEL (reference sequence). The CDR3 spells CASSEKRGDTQYF. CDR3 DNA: TGTGCCAGCAGCGAGAAACGGGGGGATACGCAGTATTTT.

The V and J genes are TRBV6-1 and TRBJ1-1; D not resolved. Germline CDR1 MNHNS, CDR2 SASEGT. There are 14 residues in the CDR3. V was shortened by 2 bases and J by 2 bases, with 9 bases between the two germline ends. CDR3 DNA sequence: TGTGCCAGCAGTGAAACCCCAGCAAACACTGAAGCTTTCTTT. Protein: CASSETPANTEAFF.

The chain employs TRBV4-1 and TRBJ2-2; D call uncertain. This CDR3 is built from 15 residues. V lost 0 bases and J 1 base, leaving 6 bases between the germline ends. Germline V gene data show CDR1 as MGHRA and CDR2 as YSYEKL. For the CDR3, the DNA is TGCGCCAGCAGCCAAGATCCCCGGAACACCGGGGAGCTGTTTTTT. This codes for CASSQDPRNTGELFF.

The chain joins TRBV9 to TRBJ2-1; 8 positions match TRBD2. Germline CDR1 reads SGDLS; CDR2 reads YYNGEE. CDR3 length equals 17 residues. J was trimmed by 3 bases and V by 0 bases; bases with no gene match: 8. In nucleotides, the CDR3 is TGTGCCAGCAGCGTAGAAGGACTAGCAGGTAACTACAATGAGCAGTTCTTC. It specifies CASSVEGLAGNYNEQFF. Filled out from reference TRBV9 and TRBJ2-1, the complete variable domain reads DSGVTQTPKHLITATGQRVTLRCSPRSGDLSVYWYQQSLDQGLQFLIQYYNGEERAKGNILERFSAQQFPDLHSELNLSSLELGDSALYFCASSVEGLAGNYNEQFFGPGTRLTVL.

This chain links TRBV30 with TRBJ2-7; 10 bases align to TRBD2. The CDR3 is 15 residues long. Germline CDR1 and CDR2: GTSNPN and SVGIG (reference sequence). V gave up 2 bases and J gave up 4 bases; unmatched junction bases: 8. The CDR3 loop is CAWSPLAGVRYEQYF. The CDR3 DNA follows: TGTGCCTGGAGTCCCCTAGCGGGAGTTAGGTACGAGCAGTACTTC. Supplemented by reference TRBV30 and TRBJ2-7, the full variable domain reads SQTIHQWPATLVQPVGSPLSLECTVEGTSNPNLYWYRQAAGRGLQLLFYSVGIGQISSEVPQNLSASRPQDRQFILSSKKLLLSDSGFYLCAWSPLAGVRYEQYFGPGTRLTVT.

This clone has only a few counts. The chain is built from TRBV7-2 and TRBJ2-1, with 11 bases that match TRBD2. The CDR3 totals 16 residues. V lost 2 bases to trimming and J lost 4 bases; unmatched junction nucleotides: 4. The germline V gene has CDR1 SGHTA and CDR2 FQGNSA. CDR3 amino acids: CASSLFGTSGYNEQFF. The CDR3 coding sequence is TGTGCCAGCAGCTTATTTGGGACTAGCGGATACAATGAGCAGTTCTTC.

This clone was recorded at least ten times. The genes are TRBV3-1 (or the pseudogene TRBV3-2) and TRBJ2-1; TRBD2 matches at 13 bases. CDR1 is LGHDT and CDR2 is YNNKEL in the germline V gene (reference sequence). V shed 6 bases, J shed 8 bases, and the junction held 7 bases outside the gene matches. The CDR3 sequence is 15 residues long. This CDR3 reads CASRPTSGGAYEQFF. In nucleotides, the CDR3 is TGTGCCAGCAGACCTACTAGCGGGGGGGCCTATGAGCAGTTCTTC.

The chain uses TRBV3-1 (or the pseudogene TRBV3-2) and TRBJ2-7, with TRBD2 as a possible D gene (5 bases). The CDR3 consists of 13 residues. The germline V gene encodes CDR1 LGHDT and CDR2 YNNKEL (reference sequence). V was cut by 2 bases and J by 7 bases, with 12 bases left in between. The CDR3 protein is CASSQRESGEQYF. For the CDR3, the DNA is TGTGCCAGCAGCCAAAGGGAGAGTGGGGAGCAGTACTTC.

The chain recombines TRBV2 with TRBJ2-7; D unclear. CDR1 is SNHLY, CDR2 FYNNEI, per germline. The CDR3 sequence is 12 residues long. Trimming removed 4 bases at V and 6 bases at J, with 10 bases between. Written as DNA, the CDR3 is TGTGCCAGCAGTGGAACCTGGAGCGAGCAGTACTTC. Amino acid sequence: CASSGTWSEQYF. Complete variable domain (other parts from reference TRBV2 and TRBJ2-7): EPEVTQTPSHQVTQMGQEVILRCVPISNHLYFYWYRQILGQKVEFLVSFYNNEISEKSEIFDDQFSVERPDGSNFTLKIRSTKLEDSAMYFCASSGTWSEQYFGPGTRLTVT.